The clone carrying this T cell receptor beta chain has only a few counts. What it binds is not known. This entry comes from a study of blood T cells in healthy people across ages. The study, taken as a whole, reports: Because donor CMV status was unknown, expanded clonotype changes were possibly confounded.

Germline V CDR1 and CDR2: SSHAT, FNYEAQ (reference sequence). The CDR3 covers 14 residues. Primed by a sample-barcoded 5' primer and a J-beta primer mix, a second PCR proceeded for about 7 to 11 cycles. TCRdb reprocessed the 5' RACE reads via MiXCR and lists one record per CDR3 protein. There are some 710,000 distinct CDR3 sequences in the sample; about 20% occur only once, and around 22% lies in the top ten. Investigators took 9.5 to 10 milliliters of peripheral blood from every donor. In each sample, at least 6.5 million PBMCs were isolated. The receptor was isolated from a man between 65 and 85 years old in good health. The sequencing input was blood. The chain is built from TRBV7-7 and TRBJ2-5; maybe TRBD1 (5 bases). The J call may be faulty, since TRBJ2-1 better matches the DNA end. The CDR3: CASSSQTVPNEQFF. The CDR3 DNA is TGTGCCAGCAGCTCACAGACAGTTCCGAATGAGCAGTTCTTC.